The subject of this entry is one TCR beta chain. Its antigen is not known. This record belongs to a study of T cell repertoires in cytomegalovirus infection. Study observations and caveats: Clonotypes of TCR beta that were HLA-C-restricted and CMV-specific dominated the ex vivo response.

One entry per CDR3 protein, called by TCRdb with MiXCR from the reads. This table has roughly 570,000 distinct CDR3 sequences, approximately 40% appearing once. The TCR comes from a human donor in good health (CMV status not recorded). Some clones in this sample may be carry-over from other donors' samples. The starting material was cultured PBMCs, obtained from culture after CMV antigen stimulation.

Here the CDR3 reads CASSRIGSAGELFF. The DNA of the CDR3 is TGTGCCAGCAGTCGCATAGGGTCGGCCGGGGAGCTGTTTTTT. V gene TRBV27 combines with J gene TRBJ2-2; D gene unclear. V was trimmed by 5 bases and J by 6 bases, leaving 13 bases between them. The CDR3 loop spans 14 amino acids. Germline V gene sequence: CDR1 MNHEY, CDR2 SMNVEV (reference sequence).